The rows below give T cell receptor beta chains drawn from one sample of a study of immune cell composition in non-small cell lung cancer. Here immunoSEQ multiplex PCR was the method, and the copy in TCRdb shows in-frame clones only, minus some. The table has over 3,000 clones, roughly three quarters seen once. Sequencing was done on a sample of lung tumor tissue. The receptors come from a human donor with non-small cell lung cancer. The CDR3 runs from the conserved cysteine through the conserved F or W. A D gene is named only where the DNA matches it firmly. Clone size is given for some rows only: seen once, a few or many times, or a class if the clone is expanded.

NA	TRBV14	NA	TRBJ1-2	TGTGCCAGCAGCCAGGGCCCTCACTATGGCTACACCTTC	CASSQGPHYGYTF
NA	TRBV11-2	NA	TRBJ2-3	TGTGCCAGCAGCTTAGGGGCCAATACGCAGTATTTT	CASSLGANTQYF
NA	TRBV18	NA	TRBJ2-3	TGTGCCAGCTCAGCCCAAGGGGGGGCCCCCGCAGATACGCAGTATTTT	CASSAQGGAPADTQYF
TRBD2	TRBV27	NA	TRBJ2-3	TGTGCCAGCAGTCCCCCTAGCGGGGAGTTTATCACAGATACGCAGTATTTT	CASSPPSGEFITDTQYF
TRBD2	TRBV19	NA	TRBJ2-7	TGTGCCAGTAGTATCGGGACTAGCTTCTACGAGCAGTACTTC	CASSIGTSFYEQYF
NA	TRBV6-1	few	TRBJ1-2	TGTGCCAGCAGTGATCAAGCGGGTATCGGTGGCTACACCTTC	CASSDQAGIGGYTF
NA	TRBV7-9	NA	TRBJ1-2	TGTGCCAGCAGCTTAGAGGAGGCTAGAGGCTACACCTTC	CASSLEEARGYTF
NA	TRBV13	few	TRBJ2-7	TGTGCCAGCAGCAAGACTAGAGGCCCTTACGAGCAGTACTTC	CASSKTRGPYEQYF
TRBD1	TRBV5-6	NA	TRBJ1-5	TGTGCCAGCAGCTTGGGGACAGGATATCAGCCCCAGCATTTT	CASSLGTGYQPQHF
TRBD2	TRBV5-6	NA	TRBJ2-3	TGTGCCAGCAGTGGGACTAGCGGGGGCAGATTGCAGTATTTT	CASSGTSGGRLQYF
TRBD1	TRBV19	NA	TRBJ2-7	TGTGCCAGTAGTCGTGACAGGGGGCCCGGAGGATACGAGCAGTACTTC	CASSRDRGPGGYEQYF
TRBD1	TRBV5-1	NA	TRBJ1-5	TGCGTCAGCAGTCAAACCTCAGGGGGCGATCAGCCCCAGCATTTT	CVSSQTSGGDQPQHF
TRBD1	TRBV12-5	NA	TRBJ1-1	TGTGCTAGTGGCTCGAAAGCAGGGGGCTTCACTGAAGCTTTCTTT	CASGSKAGGFTEAFF
NA	TRBV7-2	NA	TRBJ1-3	TGTGCCAGCAGCCCCAGGACAGTTGCTGGAAACACCATATATTTT	CASSPRTVAGNTIYF
NA	TRBV7-8	few	TRBJ1-2	TGTGCCAGCAGCTCCCCCGAGACAGCTCTCTATGGCTACACCTTC	CASSSPETALYGYTF
TRBD2	TRBV11-3	NA	TRBJ2-3	TGTGCCAGCAGCTGGGGGGGTAGCACAGATACGCAGTATTTT	CASSWGGSTDTQYF
NA	TRBV18	NA	TRBJ1-2	TGTGCCAGCTCACCACTATCCAGGGGTGGCTACACCTTC	CASSPLSRGGYTF
NA	TRBV2	NA	TRBJ1-1	TGTGCCAGCAGCAAAACAAGGACCTTTCCGGGGGTGACTGAAGCTTTCTTT	CASSKTRTFPGVTEAFF
NA	TRBV6-5	NA	TRBJ1-1	TGTGCCAGCAGTTCCGGGATTAACACTGAAGCTTTCTTT	CASSSGINTEAFF
NA	TRBV5-6	few	TRBJ2-5	TGTGCCAGCAGCCCCCTAGCTAGGGAGACCCAGTACTTC	CASSPLARETQYF
TRBD1	TRBV10-3	NA	TRBJ1-2	TGTGCCATCAGTCAGACAGGGGGCGGGAACTATGGCTACACCTTC	CAISQTGGGNYGYTF
TRBD1	TRBV6-6	NA	TRBJ1-2	TGTGCCAGCAGTAATACGGACAGGGATGGCTACACCTTC	CASSNTDRDGYTF
NA	TRBV20-1	NA	TRBJ1-2	TGCAGTGCTAACCAACAGGGTGGCTACACCTTC	CSANQQGGYTF
NA	TRBV7-9	NA	TRBJ2-7	TGTGCCAGCAGCTTAGCGCAGGGGTCCTACTACGAGCAGTACTTC	CASSLAQGSYYEQYF
NA	TRBV4-2	NA	TRBJ2-7	TGTGCCAGCAGCCAAGACCTGGGGGGGGGCGGCGAGCAGTACTTC	CASSQDLGGGGEQYF
TRBD2	TRBV27	NA	TRBJ2-7	TGTGCCAGCAGTTTATGGGAGGGTTCGAGGGAGCAGTACTTC	CASSLWEGSREQYF
NA	TRBV11-2	NA	TRBJ2-1	TGTGCCAGCAGCTTGGGGGGGGGCGTTTACAATGAGCAGTTCTTC	CASSLGGGVYNEQFF
NA	TRBV5-1	NA	TRBJ2-3	TGCGCCAGCAGCTTGGCCGAGCTAGCTAGCCTTCGCACAGATACGCAGTATTTT	CASSLAELASLRTDTQYF
TRBD1	TRBV9	NA	TRBJ2-7	TGTGCCAGCAGCGGACAGGGGGACTACGAGCAGTACTTC	CASSGQGDYEQYF
NA	TRBV18	NA	TRBJ1-1	TGTGCCAGCTCATCTGAAGCATCGAACACTGAAGCTTTCTTT	CASSSEASNTEAFF
TRBD1	TRBV23-1	NA	TRBJ2-7	TGCGCCAGCAGTCAATCTAGACAGGGCCTTCCTTGGGAGCAGTACTTC	CASSQSRQGLPWEQYF
NA	TRBV7-2	NA	TRBJ2-7	TGTGCCAGCACCCCAGGAACCTCCGAGCAGTACTTC	CASTPGTSEQYF
NA	TRBV7-3	NA	TRBJ1-1	TGTGCCAGCAGCTCCGGGGGGGCAGGGTTGACTGAAGCTTTCTTT	CASSSGGAGLTEAFF
NA	TRBV7-8	NA	TRBJ2-5	TGTGCCAGCAGCTTGGAGCGGCCAGAGACCCAGTACTTC	CASSLERPETQYF
NA	TRBV29-1	NA	TRBJ1-2	TGCAGCGTTGACAGGGGTAGTGGCTATGGCTACACCTTC	CSVDRGSGYGYTF
NA	TRBV11-2	once	TRBJ2-1	TGTGCCAGCAGCTTAGAATCCCGCGGGCCATTATACAATGAGCAGTTCTTC	CASSLESRGPLYNEQFF
TRBD1	TRBV11-2	NA	TRBJ2-1	TGTGCCAGCAGCATCAGACAGGGCAATGAGCAGTTCTTC	CASSIRQGNEQFF
NA	TRBV7-2	NA	TRBJ2-7	TGTGCCAGCAGCTCGGGGACATGCTACGAGCAGTACTTC	CASSSGTCYEQYF
NA	TRBV21-1	NA	TRBJ1-1	TGTGCCAGCAGCAGAGGAATTCGAGGGGGGACAGGTCACACTCACACTGAAGCTTTCTTT	CASSRGIRGGTGHTHTEAFF
TRBD2	TRBV6-6	few	TRBJ2-2	TGTGCCAGCGAGGATAGGAGCGGGGTCACCGGGGAGCTGTTTTTT	CASEDRSGVTGELFF
NA	TRBV6-6	NA	TRBJ2-3	TGTGCCAGCAGTTACGGGGGGAACGGAGATACGCAGTATTTT	CASSYGGNGDTQYF
TRBD1	TRBV10-3	once	TRBJ1-5	TGTGCCATCAGTGTCGGGACAGGGGGCTTCGAGCAGCCCCAGCATTTT	CAISVGTGGFEQPQHF
TRBD1	TRBV7-9	NA	TRBJ2-7	TGTGCCAGCAGCATCCGGGACAGGGCCTACGAGCAGTACTTC	CASSIRDRAYEQYF
NA	TRBV7-2	NA	TRBJ2-1	TGTGCCAGCAGCTTAATTCTAGGCTCCTACAATGAGCAGTTCTTC	CASSLILGSYNEQFF
NA	TRBV18	few	TRBJ1-3	TGTGCCAGCTCACAACTGACGGTAGCCTCTGGAAACACCATATATTTT	CASSQLTVASGNTIYF
NA	TRBV7-6	NA	TRBJ2-3	TGTGCCAGCAGCTTTGTCGGCGGGGGCCCCACAGATACGCAGTATTTT	CASSFVGGGPTDTQYF
NA	TRBV4-3	NA	TRBJ1-2	TGCGCCAGCAGCCAAGATGCTAGATCTATCCTCTATGGCTACACCTTC	CASSQDARSILYGYTF
NA	TRBV9	NA	TRBJ2-7	TGTGCCAGCAGCCCTCCGGGACACCACTACGAGCAGTACTTC	CASSPPGHHYEQYF
TRBD1	TRBV5-8	NA	TRBJ1-2	TGTGCCGGCAGCTTGGTCCGGGACAGCTATGGCTACACCTTC	CAGSLVRDSYGYTF
TRBD1	TRBV19	once	TRBJ1-5	TGTGCCAGTAGCGGGACAGGGGCTTCGGATCAGCCCCAGCATTTT	CASSGTGASDQPQHF
TRBD2	TRBV7-3	once	TRBJ2-1	TGTGCCAGCAGCTTGGCAGGTGGGGCCGGGGGGATTAAGCAGTTCTTC	CASSLAGGAGGIKQFF
NA	TRBV5-1	NA	TRBJ2-1	TGCGCCAGCAGCTTGGTCCTAGGAGTTACTAGCTCCTACAATGAGCAGTTCTTC	CASSLVLGVTSSYNEQFF
TRBD1	TRBV4-3	NA	TRBJ2-1	TGCGCCAGCAGCCAAGATGGGAGAGGCAGGGGGCAAGACAATGAGCAGTTCTTC	CASSQDGRGRGQDNEQFF
NA	TRBV7-8	NA	TRBJ1-1	TGTGCCAGCAGCCCCCGACAGGTTGGAGCCCTTGAAGCTTTCTTT	CASSPRQVGALEAFF
NA	TRBV2	NA	TRBJ1-4	TGTGCCAGCAGTGATACAGAAAAACTGTTTTTT	CASSDTEKLFF